The source of this TCR beta chain is a study of cytomegalovirus exposure and HLA in healthy donors (dated 2017 in TCRdb). Turning to the overall study: An earlier analysis of approximately 600 of the donors reported 250 to 300 Gb of sequence data and 117 million unique TCR beta sequences from approximately 180 million T cells. An early release that covered fewer than 800 HLA-typed donors contained around 300 gigabases of sequencing data and 65 million to 100 million unique TCR sequences. Of the 350 to 450 genotyped donors, roughly 80% were placed in the genetic ancestry cluster associated with self-reported Caucasian donors. The aim of the study was to test whether cataloging public T cell receptors could identify signatures of past pathogen exposure. The study profiled the T cell repertoires of around 700 subjects by immunosequencing and related them to cytomegalovirus serostatus. In addition to the first cohort of 666 subjects, a separate validation cohort of under 150 different subjects was used. High-throughput TCR immunosequencing, statistical association of individual TCRs with disease status, and machine learning were combined to predict cytomegalovirus infection status. In a later analysis, previously published TCR beta repertoires from 666 donors were re-analyzed and high-resolution HLA genotyping was added so that TCR occurrence patterns could be studied. Rather than using new phenotypic data, the later analysis identified candidate immune exposures from TCR beta sequences and from how often those sequences occurred across donors. An earlier analysis of some 600 of the donors applied high-throughput TCR beta sequencing to assess whether each TCR beta V gene segment acted as functional or pseudogenic. Alongside the repertoire data, information on donor age, sex, ethnicity and CMV serostatus was compiled. A later genetic analysis used genome-wide SNP genotypes for about 65% of the 666 donors, treating that subset as a discovery cohort. Every repertoire in the discovery cohort had been generated on one and the same sequencing platform. Both class I and class II loci were covered by HLA typing, at four-digit resolution. The number of typed donors differed by locus: about 620-640 for A, B, C, DRB1 and DQB1; approximately 540 for DQA1; roughly 600 for DPA1; and some 430 for DPB1. Four or five DR-DQ haplotypes were handled as single units for association and clustering, since linkage in the cohort was strong. Among some 400 genotyped donors of the cohort, an average of around 250,000 unique TCR beta nucleotide sequences was sequenced per donor, of which roughly 18% were non-productive. The investigation overall reported the following: Sequencing depth was assumed to be roughly uniform across donors in the presence/absence analyses, though that assumption may not hold. Because the 87-base-pair reads could not distinguish some IMGT-functional V segments, including TRBV6-2 and TRBV6-3, those segments were excluded. Because counts were too low, approximately 15 rarely observed V segments, including chromosome 9 orphons, were excluded from the earlier analysis of 500 to 700 of the donors. In a later analysis, HLA-associated TCR beta chains showed more clonal expansion and lower generation probabilities than non-associated chains that were equally common. According to the authors, the approach could potentially be generalized to other disease states and immunological phenotypes. A cluster of highly shared sequence variants was judged likely to represent a technical artifact of the sequencing pipeline. A later analysis reported that several top co-occurrence clusters appeared linked to parvovirus B19, influenza, CMV and Epstein-Barr virus. In a later genetic analysis, a missense DCLRE1C variant was associated with V-gene and J-gene trimming of TCR beta chains, and the association was replicated in an independent cohort. In vitro tests confirmed that a few of the cytomegalovirus-associated TCR beta chains recognize cytomegalovirus antigens. Cytomegalovirus status was reported to be diagnosed by the classifier with high specificity and sensitivity in both the original and validation cohorts. In an earlier analysis of 500 to 650 of the donors, most TCR beta V segments appeared in productive rearrangements about 87% or about 30% of the time, broadly matching IMGT annotations. Because HLA typing was missing for some donors at each locus, association tests included only the typed subset. Linkage disequilibrium might explain the correlated functional status among segregating V segments, but an unknown experimental factor could not be ruled out. The study listed 150 to 200 TCR beta chains as associated with cytomegalovirus. In a later genetic analysis, fewer N-insertions in productive TCRs were reported among donors in an Asian-associated ancestry cluster than the roughly 700-donor mean. A further reported finding was that TCR beta sequences accurately predicted the HLA-A and HLA-B alleles for most subjects in the first cohort. According to a later analysis, TCR association rates differed among HLA loci, with DRB1 alleles showing the most associated TCRs and HLA-C alleles showing the fewest. Immune exposure information for the cohort was limited to CMV serostatus. Most CMV-associated TCR beta chains appeared to be HLA-restricted in a later analysis, and the HLA associations seemed to be driven largely by CMV exposure. The cohort was sequenced for TCR beta chains only, and without alpha or paired-chain data the features that could be detected were limited. A later analysis associated about 17,000 TCR beta sequences with specific HLA alleles at a false discovery rate of 0.05. Most TCR sequences were seen in very few donors, while some public TCRs were found in many individuals. Strong co-occurrence of HLA alleles, especially DR and DQ, made assigning TCR associations to individual alleles difficult.

The protocol used for the library was the immunoSEQ multiplex PCR assay. For the multiplex PCR, a mixture combining 60 forward primers for TCR Vbeta segments and 13 reverse primers for TCR Jbeta segments was used. The CDR3 region of rearranged TCR beta genes was amplified from genomic DNA with a multiplex PCR assay. Amplified TCR beta libraries were sequenced as 87-base-pair reads on the Illumina HiSeq System. The study's processing was this. A later analysis tallied around 80 million unique TCR beta chains across the 666 repertoires, and some 10 million of those chains were shared by two or more donors. Raw reads were error-corrected and collapsed into unique sequences with a nearest-neighbor algorithm that merged closely related sequences to remove PCR and sequencing errors. Alignment of CDR3 sequences to IMGT reference sequences was used to assign V, D and J gene segments. For a sequence to be retained, a match of at least six nucleotides to both a V gene segment and a J gene segment was required. Rearrangements were classified as productive when the CDR3 lacked stop codons and remained in frame with V and J, and all other rearrangements were classified as non-productive. CDR3 was defined by IMGT convention, running from the second conserved V-encoded cysteine to the conserved J-encoded phenylalanine. The earlier analysis of 450 to 750 of the donors excluded any sequence lacking an unambiguous match to a single V gene segment. An earlier analysis of a few hundred of the donors called V segments functional above 56.7% productive rearrangements and segregating when the between-donor standard deviation exceeded 5%. A statistical classification framework was developed to diagnose cytomegalovirus status using the catalog of TCR beta chain sequences. In a later analysis, V and J genes were assigned by comparing TCR nucleotide sequences against IMGT/GENE-DB human TR gene sequences. Using the TCRdist pipeline, a later analysis assigned CDR3 sequences along with most-parsimonious VDJ recombination scenarios. In a later analysis, each TCR beta chain was defined by its CDR3 amino acid sequence together with its V-gene family, and reads lacking a unique V-gene family were excluded. A later analysis removed over 500 highly shared, low-generation-probability nucleotide sequences to deal with suspected cross-contamination and a sequencing artifact. For each public chain, a later analysis derived a clonal expansion index from normalized ranks of inferred template counts within each repertoire. A later analysis computed generation probabilities with a VDJ recombination model fitted to out-of-frame rearrangements, and checked the results against IGoR. In a later analysis, TCR-TCR, TCR-HLA and TCR-CMV co-occurrence was scored with hypergeometric tests, and a repertoire-size bias correction was applied to TCR pairs. False discovery rates were estimated in a later analysis by permuting HLA or CMV assignments 20 times. A later analysis grouped co-occurring TCRs with DBSCAN, adding TCRdist sequence similarity when clustering within HLA-allele-positive subsets. Repertoires with fewer than 30,000 or more than 120,000 public chains were left out of co-occurrence clustering, as were a handful of repertoires with anomalous nucleotide sharing. The clones in this table, taken by TCRdb from immuneACCESS, are in-frame only. Not every clone is retained; where verified, under half of the shortfall comes from an unresolved V gene, and the cause of the rest is unknown. V and J calls and clone size are as listed in that table; D and trimming were resolved from the DNA. Recorded for this sample are 150,000 to 200,000 clones; around 72% of them occurred a single time. Around 6.8% of the sample is in the top ten clones.

Comments on this clone: Its antigen has not been determined. No much larger clone exists at a distance of one base, and base qualities are not known.

The cohort was made up of about 610 healthy bone marrow donors. Cohort members were all nominally healthy when sampled, although unrecorded immune exposures were likely present. The donor tested CMV seropositive and was one of the 289 seropositive cohort members. A peripheral blood sample was provided by each donor, and peripheral blood mononuclear cells were used for TCR beta sequencing. The Qiagen DNeasy Blood Extraction Kit was used to extract genomic DNA from the blood cell samples. The CDR3 measures 15 amino acids from cysteine to phenylalanine. Of the read, only the CDR3 DNA is kept; its 45 bases are in frame from base 1. Taken from the germline V gene (reference sequence), the CDR1 and CDR2 loops are SGHNT and YYREEE. V ends up 1 base short and J 8 bases short, with an unmatched junction base count of 9.

The chain is made from TRBV5-4 and TRBJ1-2, and 9 junction bases match TRBD1. This clonotype was obtained from a man in his forties in good health and CMV-seropositive. The sequencing input was PBMCs. The DNA sequence reads TGTGCCAGCAGCTTGTTTGAACAGGGGGCAGGCGGCTACACCTTC. It is translated as CASSLFEQGAGGYTF.